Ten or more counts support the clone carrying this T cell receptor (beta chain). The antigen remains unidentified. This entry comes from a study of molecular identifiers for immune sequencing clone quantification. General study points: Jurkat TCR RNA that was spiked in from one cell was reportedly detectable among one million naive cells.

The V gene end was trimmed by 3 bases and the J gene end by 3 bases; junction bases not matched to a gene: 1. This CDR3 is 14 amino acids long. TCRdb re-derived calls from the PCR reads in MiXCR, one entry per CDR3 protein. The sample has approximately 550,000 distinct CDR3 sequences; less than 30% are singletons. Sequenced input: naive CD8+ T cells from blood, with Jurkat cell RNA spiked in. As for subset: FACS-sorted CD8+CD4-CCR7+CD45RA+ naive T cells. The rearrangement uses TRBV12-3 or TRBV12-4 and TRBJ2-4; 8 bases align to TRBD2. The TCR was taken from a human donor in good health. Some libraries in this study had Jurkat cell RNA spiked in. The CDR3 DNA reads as TGTGCCAGCAGTTTTGGGACTAGCAAAAACATTCAGTACTTC. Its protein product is CASSFGTSKNIQYF.